The sequence of this T cell receptor (beta chain) was determined in a study of regulatory T cells in long-lasting Graves disease. The overall study: It was over 5 years of antithyroid drugs, with positive TSH receptor antibodies, that meant persistent Graves' disease. Broader study findings: Newly diagnosed patients had higher TCR diversity than persistent Graves' patients did.

Germline V gene sequence: CDR1 SGHAT, CDR2 FQNNGV. The CDR3 has 17 residues. The ends lost 5 bases at V and 6 bases at J; junction bases unmatched: 17. A single count supports this clonotype. Its antigen is not identified. Time point given: persistent/refractory GD, antithyroid drugs over 5 years with positive TRAb. PBMC-derived RNA was used for the TCR library. Arm-PCR of CDR3 regions and iRepertoire HTBI primers were used to build TCR beta libraries. Via MiXCR, TCRdb re-called the multiplex PCR reads, giving one row per CDR3 protein. Of a few hundred thousand distinct CDR3 sequences listed, roughly 23% are singletons.

The sample consisted of peripheral blood mononuclear cells (PBMCs), taken when the disease was refractory, from a patient treated with antithyroid drugs. The chain employs TRBV11-2 and TRBJ2-7; 9 positions agree with TRBD2. The sequence came from a woman aged 40 to 55 with Graves disease. CDR3 DNA sequence: TGTGCCAGCAGCCCAATAGCGGGAGCGCGGAGGGGGGGCGAGCAGTACTTC. Encoded protein: CASSPIAGARRGGEQYF.